These T cell receptor beta chains were read from a single sample in a study of blood T cell repertoires in COVID-19. Some clones are missing from TCRdb's copy, which holds only in-frame ones; the method was immunoSEQ multiplex PCR. The profile shows about 280,000 clones, more than 70% of them singletons. Sequenced input: peripheral blood. Receptors originate from a woman aged 30 to 39 with COVID-19, enrolled during active disease. The CDR3 runs from the conserved cysteine through the conserved F or W. Fields, in order: clone size, D gene, J gene, V gene, CDR3 protein, CDR3 DNA. A D gene is named only where the DNA matches it firmly. Some rows mark clone size as missing; the rest say once, few, many or name a class of expanded clone.

size: .; D: .; J: TRBJ2-2; V: TRBV18; CDR3: CASSPLSQGNTGELFF; DNA: TGTGCCAGCTCGCCACTATCTCAGGGGAACACCGGGGAGCTGTTTTTT
size: .; D: TRBD1; J: TRBJ1-2; V: TRBV2; CDR3: CASSLTGRFNYGYTF; DNA: TGTGCCAGCAGCCTGACAGGGAGGTTCAACTATGGCTACACCTTC
size: .; D: .; J: TRBJ1-1; V: TRBV30; CDR3: CAWSPGPGPEAFF; DNA: TGTGCCTGGAGTCCAGGTCCCGGCCCTGAAGCTTTCTTT
size: .; D: .; J: TRBJ2-7; V: TRBV2; CDR3: CASNFELSYEQYF; DNA: TGTGCCAGCAATTTCGAACTCTCCTACGAGCAGTACTTC
size: .; D: .; J: TRBJ2-3; V: TRBV7-3; CDR3: CASSSLPPRSLITDTQYF; DNA: TGTGCCAGCAGCTCCCTCCCCCCCAGATCCCTCATCACAGATACGCAGTATTTT
size: .; D: TRBD1; J: TRBJ2-3; V: TRBV9; CDR3: CASSSRTGADTQYF; DNA: TGTGCCAGCAGCTCCCGGACAGGGGCGGATACGCAGTATTTT
size: .; D: TRBD2; J: TRBJ2-1; V: TRBV4-1; CDR3: CASSQGRLAGLQFF; DNA: TGCGCCAGCAGCCAAGGGCGACTAGCGGGATTGCAGTTCTTC
size: .; D: .; J: TRBJ2-5; V: TRBV25-1; CDR3: CASSALGYRRETQYF; DNA: TGTGCCAGCAGTGCCCTAGGGTACAGGCGAGAGACCCAGTACTTC
size: .; D: .; J: TRBJ2-7; V: TRBV7-9; CDR3: CASSLGNSYEQYF; DNA: TGTGCCAGCAGCTTAGGTAACAGCTACGAGCAGTACTTC
size: .; D: .; J: TRBJ2-7; V: TRBV6-4; CDR3: CATIARKFSYEQYF; DNA: TGTGCCACCATAGCGCGAAAGTTCTCCTACGAGCAGTACTTC
size: .; D: .; J: TRBJ1-1; V: TRBV6-5; CDR3: CASSRDIRVTEAFF; DNA: TGTGCCAGCAGCCGGGACATTCGGGTGACTGAAGCTTTCTTT
size: .; D: .; J: TRBJ1-5; V: TRBV6-1; CDR3: CASSGSDRPHSNQPQHF; DNA: TGTGCCAGCAGTGGCTCAGACAGACCTCATAGCAATCAGCCCCAGCATTTT
size: few; D: TRBD2; J: TRBJ2-3; V: TRBV4-3; CDR3: CASSPGTSGSTDTQYF; DNA: TGCGCCAGCAGTCCCGGGACTAGCGGAAGCACAGATACGCAGTATTTT
size: .; D: .; J: TRBJ2-7; V: TRBV29-1; CDR3: CSSTVGDEQYF; DNA: TGCAGCTCGACAGTAGGGGACGAGCAGTACTTC
size: .; D: TRBD2; J: TRBJ2-2; V: TRBV7-2; CDR3: CASTLAMGTGELFF; DNA: TGTGCCAGTACACTAGCGATGGGCACCGGGGAGCTGTTTTTT
size: .; D: .; J: TRBJ2-2; V: TRBV12-5; CDR3: CASGLVPDGTIRTGELFF; DNA: TGTGCTAGTGGTTTGGTACCGGATGGCACTATTCGCACCGGGGAGCTGTTTTTT
size: .; D: TRBD2; J: TRBJ2-3; V: TRBV29-1; CDR3: CSVEDRMSNSGRARSTDTQYF; DNA: TGCAGCGTTGAAGATAGGATGTCTAATAGCGGGAGGGCCCGTAGCACAGATACGCAGTATTTT
size: .; D: .; J: TRBJ1-1; V: TRBV15; CDR3: CATSRESHTEAFF; DNA: TGTGCCACCAGCAGAGAGAGTCACACTGAAGCTTTCTTT
size: .; D: .; J: TRBJ2-3; V: TRBV10-3; CDR3: CAISEVGEVDTQYF; DNA: TGTGCCATCAGTGAGGTGGGAGAAGTAGATACGCAGTATTTT
size: .; D: TRBD1; J: TRBJ1-2; V: TRBV28; CDR3: CASSSTGGLNYGYTF; DNA: TGTGCCAGCAGTTCGACAGGGGGTCTTAACTATGGCTACACCTTC
size: .; D: .; J: TRBJ1-5; V: TRBV10-3; CDR3: CAISESGGGNQPQHF; DNA: TGTGCCATCAGTGAGTCGGGAGGGGGCAATCAGCCCCAGCATTTT
size: .; D: .; J: TRBJ1-4; V: TRBV28; CDR3: CASSFYANEKLFF; DNA: TGTGCCAGCAGTTTTTATGCTAATGAAAAACTGTTTTTT
size: .; D: .; J: TRBJ2-1; V: TRBV20-1; CDR3: CSASWQSGHNEQFF; DNA: TGCAGTGCTAGTTGGCAATCTGGCCACAATGAGCAGTTCTTC